The 14 T cell receptor beta chains below all came from one sample that was sequenced in a study of beta chain features in type 1 diabetes. Study results and caveats: Researchers report that Type 1 diabetes patients had moderately but significantly shorter TCRB CDR3s across all four CD4+ subsets.

Expressed TCRB transcripts were sequenced because the isolated RNA had all been reverse transcribed beforehand. Assay: immunoSEQ multiplex PCR; the TCRdb copy retains only in-frame clones and omits some. The data show 640,000 or so clones, about an eighth seen once. Their antigens remain unidentified. Sequenced sample: naive CD4+ T cells from blood. These receptors were collected from a man aged 18-30 years with type 1 diabetes.

This clone showed up just a few times. The J gene is TRBJ2-1, the V gene TRBV5-1; weak D call: TRBD2 (6 bases). CDR3 size: 16 residues. Looked up from germline, CDR1 is SGHRS and CDR2 is YFSETQ. The V end lost 0 bases, the J end lost 9 bases, and 19 bases lay between the germline ends. In DNA form, the CDR3 reads TGCGCCAGCAGCTTGGTCGCGGGATCACCTAATCGTGAGCAGTTCTTC. Protein sequence: CASSLVAGSPNREQFF. The variable domain in full, completed from reference TRBV5-1 and TRBJ2-1, reads KAGVTQTPRYLIKTRGQQVTLSCSPISGHRSVSWYQQTPGQGLQFLFEYFSETQRNKGNFPGRFSGRQFSNSRSEMNVSTLELGDSALYLCASSLVAGSPNREQFFGPGTRLTVL.

The chain has TRBV2 and TRBJ2-5; tentatively, D is TRBD1 or TRBD2 (5 bases each). Germline CDR1 SNHLY, CDR2 FYNNEI. V lost 1 base and J 7 bases, leaving 7 bases between the germline ends. There are 12 residues in the CDR3. CDR3 DNA: TGTGCCAGCAGTGAAGAGGGGAGGACCCAGTACTTC. As protein: CASSEEGRTQYF.

This clone has more than one count but fewer than ten. This chain joins TRBV30 and TRBJ2-4; D is unclear. From germline, CDR1 is GTSNPN and CDR2 SVGIG (reference sequence). With 0 bases removed from V and 3 bases from J, the gap between germline ends came to 6 bases. The CDR3 consists of 13 residues. CDR3: CAWSVNHKNIQYF. CDR3 in DNA: TGTGCCTGGAGTGTGAATCACAAAAACATTCAGTACTTC.

The chain has TRBV6-1 and TRBJ2-5, with D perhaps matching TRBD1 (6 bases). Deletions cut 8 bases from V and 1 base from J, with 17 bases between. The CDR3 sequence is 15 residues long. The germline V gene encodes CDR1 MNHNS and CDR2 SASEGT. DNA for the CDR3: TGTGCCAGCCAGGACAGTGTATTGTTCCAAGAGACCCAGTACTTC. This translates into CASQDSVLFQETQYF.

The chain uses TRBV5-4 and TRBJ2-4; D is undetermined. The ends were cut back, 0 bases at V and 8 bases at J, with 15 bases in the middle. Germline CDR1 SGHNT, CDR2 YYREEE (reference sequence). The CDR3 contains 15 residues. The CDR3 bases are TGTGCCAGCAGCTTGGGTCCCGGGTTTGAAGACATTCAGTACTTC. This gives the protein CASSLGPGFEDIQYF.

The chain uses TRBV5-4 and TRBJ2-2; D may be TRBD2 (5 bases). This CDR3 is 15 amino acids long. The V gene lost 1 base and the J gene lost 3 bases, with 10 bases spanning the gap. The germline V gene has CDR1 SGHNT and CDR2 YYREEE (reference sequence). The CDR3 reads CASSLIAGDTGELFF. The CDR3 nucleotides are TGTGCCAGCAGCTTGATAGCCGGGGACACCGGGGAGCTGTTTTTT.

The V and J genes are TRBV6-1 and TRBJ1-3; D gene uncertain. Trimming left V 6 bases short and J 4 bases short, with 13 bases between. The V gene's germline CDR1 is MNHNS and CDR2 SASEGT. The CDR3 has 14 residues. The CDR3 coding sequence is TGTGCCAGCAGGGACTGGCTGGCCGGAAACACCATATATTTT. Translation: CASRDWLAGNTIYF.

This clone was detected only once. The chain employs TRBV7-9 and TRBJ1-2, with 9 positions matching TRBD1. Germline V gene sequence: CDR1 SEHNR, CDR2 FQNEAQ (reference sequence). The CDR3 sequence is 15 residues long. V was clipped by 5 bases and J by 8 bases; unmatched bases: 12. Here the CDR3 reads CASSSPRDRVWGYTF. CDR3 coding DNA: TGTGCCAGCAGCAGCCCCCGGGACAGGGTGTGGGGCTACACCTTC.

This sequence joins TRBV9 and TRBJ2-1, with a possible D match to TRBD2 (5 bases). The germline V and J ends were trimmed by 2 bases and 5 bases, with 14 bases remaining between them. Germline V gives CDR1 SGDLS, CDR2 YYNGEE. This CDR3 has 15 amino acids. The CDR3 here is CASSVSGGGDNEQFF. The CDR3 region has the DNA TGTGCCAGCAGCGTCTCTGGCGGAGGAGACAATGAGCAGTTCTTC.

This clone showed up just a few times. V and J are TRBV5-1 and TRBJ2-2, with 8 bases identical to TRBD2. V shed 0 bases and J 2 bases; nucleotides not matched to a gene: 6. This CDR3 region has 17 residues. Germline CDR1 and CDR2: SGHRS and YFSETQ. For the CDR3, the DNA is TGCGCCAGCAGCTTGGAGCCTAGCGGGCTCAACACCGGGGAGCTGTTTTTT. It codes for CASSLEPSGLNTGELFF.

In its sample, this clone was seen a few times. The rearrangement uses TRBV7-9 and TRBJ2-3; no clear D gene. The V gene's germline CDR1 is SEHNR and CDR2 FQNEAQ (reference sequence). The CDR3 runs 13 residues. V lost 0 bases and J 4 bases, leaving 5 bases between the germline ends. The CDR3 region is CASSLAPSDTQYF. The CDR3 DNA is TGTGCCAGCAGCTTAGCGCCCTCAGATACGCAGTATTTT.

This chain joins TRBV7-2 and TRBJ2-3; no definite D call. Looked up from germline, CDR1 is SGHTA and CDR2 is FQGNSA. CDR3 length equals 15 residues. V was cut by 1 base and J by 2 bases, with 10 bases left in between. The CDR3 sequence: CASSLGLVVTDTQYF. The CDR3 DNA sequence: TGTGCCAGCAGCTTAGGCCTAGTTGTCACAGATACGCAGTATTTT.

The genes are TRBV6-6 and TRBJ2-7; 12 bases map to TRBD2. Trimming removed 5 bases from V and 5 bases from J; junction bases left unmatched: 7. The germline V gene has CDR1 MNHNY and CDR2 SVGAGI (reference sequence). The CDR3 covers 15 residues. For the CDR3, the DNA is TGTGCCAGCAGTGCCGCTAGCGGGAGGGCCAACGAGCAGTACTTC. Translated: CASSAASGRANEQYF.

The chain combines TRBV4-1 with TRBJ2-2; 8 positions match TRBD1. This CDR3 has 15 residues. V lost 6 bases and J lost 6; bases outside the gene matches: 9. Germline CDR1 MGHRA, CDR2 YSYEKL. The chain's CDR3 is CASRDHRGWAGELFF. CDR3 nucleotide sequence: TGCGCCAGCAGGGATCACAGGGGGTGGGCCGGGGAGCTGTTTTTT.